This TCR beta chain is drawn from a study of T cell repertoires in cytomegalovirus infection. Study-level information: Evidence of both CMV infection and a matching HLA type came from public TCR beta signatures. Overall study findings and caveats: CMV carriers having the relevant HLA were flagged by cumulative public TCR beta family frequency. HLA-C-restricted CMV-specific TCR beta clonotypes were dominant in the ex vivo response.

TCRdb analysed the reads with MiXCR anew, one entry per CDR3 protein. Among under 850,000 distinct CDR3 sequences listed, roughly a third were seen once. This clonotype was seen a handful of times. Its antigen is currently unknown. This CDR3 is built from 15 residues. V dropped 6 bases and J dropped 7; count of bases not matched to a gene: 11. This receptor was identified in a human donor in good health (CMV status not recorded). Some clones in this sample may be carry-over from other donors' samples. The sample was PBMCs. V and J are TRBV12-3 or TRBV12-4 and TRBJ2-4; TRBD2 matches at 8 bases. This CDR3 is CASSLRPGGPNIQYF. In DNA form, the CDR3 reads TGTGCCAGCAGCCTCCGTCCGGGAGGGCCGAACATTCAGTACTTC.